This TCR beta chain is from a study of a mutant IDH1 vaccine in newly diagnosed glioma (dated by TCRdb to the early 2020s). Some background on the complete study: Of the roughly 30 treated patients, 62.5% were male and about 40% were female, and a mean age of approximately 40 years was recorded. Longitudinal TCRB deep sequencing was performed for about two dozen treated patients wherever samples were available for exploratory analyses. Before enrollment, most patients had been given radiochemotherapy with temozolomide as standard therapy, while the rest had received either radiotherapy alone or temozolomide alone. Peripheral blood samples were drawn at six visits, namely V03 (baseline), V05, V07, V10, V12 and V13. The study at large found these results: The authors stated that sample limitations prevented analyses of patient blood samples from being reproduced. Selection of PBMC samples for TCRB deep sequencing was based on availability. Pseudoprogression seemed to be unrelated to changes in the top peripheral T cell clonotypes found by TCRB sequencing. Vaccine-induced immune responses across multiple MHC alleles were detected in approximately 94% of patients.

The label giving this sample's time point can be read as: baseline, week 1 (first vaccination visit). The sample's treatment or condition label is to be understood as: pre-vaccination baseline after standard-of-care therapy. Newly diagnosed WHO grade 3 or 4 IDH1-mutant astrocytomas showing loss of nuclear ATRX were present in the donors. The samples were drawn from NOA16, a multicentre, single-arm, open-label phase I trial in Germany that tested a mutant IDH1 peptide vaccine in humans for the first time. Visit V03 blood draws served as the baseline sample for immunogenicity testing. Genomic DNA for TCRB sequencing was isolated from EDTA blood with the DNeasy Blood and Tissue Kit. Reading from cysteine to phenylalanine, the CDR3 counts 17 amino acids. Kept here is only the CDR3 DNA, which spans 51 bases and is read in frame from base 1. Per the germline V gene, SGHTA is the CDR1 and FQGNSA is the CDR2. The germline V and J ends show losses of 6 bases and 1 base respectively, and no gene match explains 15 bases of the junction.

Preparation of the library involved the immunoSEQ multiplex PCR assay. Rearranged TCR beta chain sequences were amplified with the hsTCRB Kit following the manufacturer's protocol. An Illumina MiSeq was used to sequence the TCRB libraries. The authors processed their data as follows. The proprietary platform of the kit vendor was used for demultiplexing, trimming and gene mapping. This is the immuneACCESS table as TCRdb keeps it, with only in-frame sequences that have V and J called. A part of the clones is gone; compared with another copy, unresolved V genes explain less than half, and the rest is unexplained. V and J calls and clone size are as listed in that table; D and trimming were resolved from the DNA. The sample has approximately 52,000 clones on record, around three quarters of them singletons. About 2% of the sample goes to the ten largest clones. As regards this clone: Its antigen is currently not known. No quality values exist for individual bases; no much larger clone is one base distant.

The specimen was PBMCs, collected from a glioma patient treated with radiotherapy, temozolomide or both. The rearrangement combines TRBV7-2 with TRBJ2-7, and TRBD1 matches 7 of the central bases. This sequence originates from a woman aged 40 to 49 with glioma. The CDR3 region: CASSAGIWGRGSYEQYF. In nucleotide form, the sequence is TGTGCCAGCAGTGCCGGGATTTGGGGCAGGGGGTCCTACGAGCAGTACTTC. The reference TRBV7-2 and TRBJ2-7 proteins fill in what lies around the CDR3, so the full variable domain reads GAGVSQSPSNKVTEKGKDVELRCDPISGHTALYWYRQSLGQGLEFLIYFQGNSAPDKSGLPSDRFSAERTGGSVSTLTIQRTQQEDSAVYLCASSAGIWGRGSYEQYFGPGTRLTVT.